These 27 T cell receptor beta chains came from one sample sequenced in a study of blood T cell repertoires in COVID-19. Profiling relied on immunoSEQ multiplex PCR, and the TCRdb table lists in-frame clones only, not all of them. This sample has over 350,000 clones; 85% to 90% occur once, and the top ten carry 1.2%. The sequencing input was PBMCs or T cells enriched from blood (not recorded which). All receptors derive from a young woman who had recovered from COVID-19.

This clone is a singleton in its sample. The V call is TRBV5-1, the J call TRBJ1-1; 9 nucleotides align to TRBD1. The V gene's germline CDR1 is SGHRS and CDR2 YFSETQ. The V and J ends lost 4 bases and 4 bases, in that order; junction bases with no gene match: 5. The CDR3 totals 14 residues. Written as DNA, the CDR3 is TGCGCCAGCAGCCTCGGGACAGGGCCCACTGAAGCTTTCTTT. Residues: CASSLGTGPTEAFF.

The CDR3 DNA follows: TGCGCCAGCAGCTTGGGCCAGATTAACTATGGCTACACCTTC. It translates to CASSLGQINYGYTF. The chain employs TRBV5-1 and TRBJ1-2; D unclear. V lost 0 bases and J lost 1, with 7 bases in between. This CDR3 is 14 amino acids long. Germline-derived CDR1 and CDR2 are SGHRS and YFSETQ. Together with reference TRBV5-1 and TRBJ1-2, the CDR3 gives the full variable domain: KAGVTQTPRYLIKTRGQQVTLSCSPISGHRSVSWYQQTPGQGLQFLFEYFSETQRNKGNFPGRFSGRQFSNSRSEMNVSTLELGDSALYLCASSLGQINYGYTFGSGTRLTVV.

This clone has only one observation. This chain uses TRBV18 with TRBJ1-1; 7 nucleotides match TRBD1. Germline V lookup: CDR1 KGHSH, CDR2 LQKENI. V shed 2 bases and J 4 bases; nucleotides not matched to a gene: 10. The CDR3 consists of 16 residues. The CDR3 spells CASSPGVQGRGTEAFF. In nucleotides, the CDR3 is TGTGCCAGCTCACCAGGGGTACAGGGGCGGGGCACTGAAGCTTTCTTT.

The chain links TRBV28 to TRBJ1-2, with D possibly being TRBD1 (6 bases). The CDR3 has 15 amino acids. The V gene's germline CDR1 is MDHEN and CDR2 SYDVKM. Deletions cut 6 bases from V and 4 bases from J, with 18 bases between. The CDR3 coding sequence is TGTGCCAGCAGCGAGAGACAGGAAAGCTTCTATGGCTACACCTTC. It encodes CASSERQESFYGYTF.

Only a few counts were recorded for this clone. CDR3 sequence (DNA): TGTGCCAGCAGTGCTTCGGGGGTCGGCTCTGGAAACACCATATATTTT. Translating gives CASSASGVGSGNTIYF. This chain connects TRBV2 to TRBJ1-3, with D possibly TRBD1 on 5 matching bases. Deletions cut 4 bases from V and 0 bases from J, with 13 bases between. Looked up from germline, CDR1 is SNHLY and CDR2 is FYNNEI. This CDR3 is built from 16 residues.

The V call is TRBV5-1, the J call TRBJ1-3; a possible D gene is TRBD1 (5 bases). Trimming took 6 bases from V and 0 from J, leaving 10 bases between them. Germline loops: CDR1 SGHRS, CDR2 YFSETQ. The CDR3 covers 14 residues. The CDR3 is CASTAGGSGNTIYF. In DNA, the CDR3 is TGCGCCAGCACCGCCGGGGGCTCTGGAAACACCATATATTTT.

The chain is built from TRBV7-2 and TRBJ2-7; D is undetermined. V lost 4 bases, J lost 7 bases, and 14 bases lay in between. Germline CDR1 and CDR2: SGHTA and FQGNSA. This CDR3 is 13 amino acids long. The CDR3 loop is CASSSIGLREQYF. The CDR3 DNA reads TGTGCCAGCAGCTCCATTGGCTTACGAGAGCAGTACTTC.

This rearrangement joins TRBV7-9 to TRBJ1-5; no reliable D call. Trimming removed 5 bases from V and 3 bases from J, with 11 bases in between. The CDR3 covers 14 residues. The germline gives CDR1 SEHNR, CDR2 FQNEAQ (reference sequence). The CDR3 sequence: CASSRIQVNQPQHF. Here the CDR3 DNA reads TGTGCCAGCAGCCGTATCCAGGTCAATCAGCCCCAGCATTTT.

The chain couples TRBV10-3 to TRBJ1-2, with a possible D match to TRBD1 (5 bases). The CDR3 has 13 residues. Trimming shortened V by 11 bases and J by 4 bases, and 17 bases separated the two germline ends. Germline assignment: CDR1 ENHRY and CDR2 SYGVKD. The CDR3 DNA follows: TGTGCCGGGGCGGGAGGGGACTCCTATGGCTACACCTTC. Encoded protein: CAGAGGDSYGYTF.

The chain carries TRBV25-1 and TRBJ1-6; D unresolved. V lost 6 bases and J 0 bases, leaving 6 bases between the germline ends. The CDR3 totals 14 residues. The germline V gene encodes CDR1 MGHDK and CDR2 SYGVNS. The CDR3 is CASSGSSYNSPLHF. The CDR3 DNA reads as TGTGCCAGCAGCGGGAGCTCCTATAATTCACCCCTCCACTTT.

V gene TRBV5-1 combines with J gene TRBJ2-1; TRBD2 might be the D (6 bases). The CDR3 is 15 amino acids. V lost 0 bases to trimming and J lost 8 bases, with 15 bases between them. Germline values: CDR1 SGHRS, CDR2 YFSETQ. The CDR3 region is CASSLGQEGMDEQFF. CDR3 in DNA: TGCGCCAGCAGCTTGGGGCAGGAGGGAATGGATGAGCAGTTCTTC. The whole variable domain, remainder taken from reference TRBV5-1 and TRBJ2-1, is KAGVTQTPRYLIKTRGQQVTLSCSPISGHRSVSWYQQTPGQGLQFLFEYFSETQRNKGNFPGRFSGRQFSNSRSEMNVSTLELGDSALYLCASSLGQEGMDEQFFGPGTRLTVL.

The chain employs TRBV6-4 and TRBJ2-1, with 10 bases lining up with TRBD2. V trimming: 5 bases; J trimming: 4 bases; junction bases outside the gene matches: 5. The CDR3 runs 15 residues. Germline CDR1 MRHNA, CDR2 SNTAGT. CDR3 residues: CASSYQAGGYNEQFF. DNA of the CDR3: TGTGCCAGCAGTTATCAAGCGGGGGGGTACAATGAGCAGTTCTTC.

The CDR3 loop reads CASSQLQGRRFF. The CDR3 DNA sequence: TGTGCCAGCAGCCAATTACAGGGCCGGCGGTTCTTC. This rearrangement joins TRBV3-1 (or the pseudogene TRBV3-2) to TRBJ2-1, with D possibly matching TRBD1 (6 bases). CDR1 is LGHDT, CDR2 YNNKEL, per germline (reference sequence). The CDR3 is made up of 12 amino acids. V was cut by 2 bases and J by 15 bases, with 14 bases left in between.

The CDR3 is CATSNTGGPNEQFF. CDR3 DNA: TGTGCCACCAGCAATACGGGGGGGCCGAATGAGCAGTTCTTC. The V call is TRBV15, the J call TRBJ2-1; 8 bases are shared with TRBD2. This CDR3 is built from 14 residues. The germline V gene has CDR1 LNHNV and CDR2 YYDKDF (reference sequence). J gave up 7 bases and V 4 bases, and 6 bases lay outside the gene matches.

The rearrangement joins TRBV6-5 to TRBJ1-1; no firm D call. Deletions cut 0 bases from V and 8 bases from J, with 10 bases between. The CDR3 is made up of 13 amino acids. CDR1 MNHEY and CDR2 SVGAGI come from the germline V gene. The CDR3 DNA reads as TGTGCCAGCAGTTACTCAAACGGGGAAGAAGCTTTCTTT. It specifies CASSYSNGEEAFF.

This clone was observed a few times. This chain joins TRBV11-3 and TRBJ1-1; D is ambiguous. This CDR3 is 14 amino acids long. V was cut by 0 bases and J by 5 bases, with 10 bases left in between. Germline V CDR1 and CDR2: SGHNT, YENEEA. The chain's CDR3 is CASSLDSRGTEAFF. CDR3 sequence (DNA): TGTGCCAGCAGCTTAGATTCAAGAGGGACTGAAGCTTTCTTT. The complete variable domain, with remaining parts taken from reference TRBV11-3 and TRBJ1-1, reads EAGVVQSPRYKIIEKKQPVAFWCNPISGHNTLYWYLQNLGQGPELLIRYENEEAVDDSQLPKDRFSAERLKGVDSTLKIQPAELGDSAVYLCASSLDSRGTEAFFGQGTRLTVV.

This clone was detected once. V and J are TRBV18 and TRBJ2-7; D ambiguous. The germline V gene encodes CDR1 KGHSH and CDR2 LQKENI. The germline V and J ends were trimmed by 3 bases and 0 bases, with 9 bases remaining between them. The CDR3 is made up of 14 amino acids. The chain's CDR3 is CASSPSRGSYEQYF. In DNA, the CDR3 is TGTGCCAGCTCACCTTCCCGAGGCTCCTACGAGCAGTACTTC.

The chain employs TRBV4-2 and TRBJ2-7; 8 bases map to TRBD2. Germline V gene sequence: CDR1 LGHNA, CDR2 YNFKEQ. Trimming cost V 5 bases and J 2 bases; bases outside gene matches: 8. The CDR3 loop spans 15 amino acids. The CDR3 region is CASSNSGGRAYEQYF. CDR3 in DNA: TGTGCCAGCAGCAACAGCGGGGGAAGGGCCTACGAGCAGTACTTC.

This chain links TRBV6-5 with TRBJ2-7; 7 bases are a match to TRBD1. The CDR3 contains 15 residues. Looked up from germline, CDR1 is MNHEY and CDR2 is SVGAGI. V lost 4 bases to trimming and J lost 0 bases; unmatched junction nucleotides: 6. The CDR3 loop reads CASSSRDRDSYEQYF. CDR3 sequence (DNA): TGTGCCAGCAGTTCCCGGGACAGAGACTCCTACGAGCAGTACTTC.

The CDR3 loop reads CSAKPGSGNTIYF. DNA for the CDR3: TGCAGCGCCAAGCCCGGCTCTGGAAACACCATATATTTT. This chain links TRBV29-1 with TRBJ1-3; D uncertain. From germline, CDR1 is SQVTM and CDR2 ANQGSEA. The CDR3 covers 13 residues. V was shortened by 7 bases and J by 0 bases, with 10 bases between the two germline ends.

The rearrangement links TRBV19 to TRBJ2-7; 7 bases map to TRBD1. Germline CDR1 reads LNHDA; CDR2 reads SQIVND (reference sequence). J gave up 4 bases and V 5 bases, and 17 bases lay outside the gene matches. The CDR3 runs to 17 residues. This chain's CDR3 is CASSPVHRGKVEYEQYF. The DNA of the CDR3 is TGTGCCAGTAGTCCTGTGCACAGGGGTAAGGTCGAATACGAGCAGTACTTC.

CDR3 in amino acids: CASRPGDLSNQPQHF. The DNA for the CDR3 is TGTGCCAGCAGACCGGGGGATCTTAGCAATCAGCCCCAGCATTTT. This sequence joins TRBV6-6 and TRBJ1-5; D is possibly TRBD1 (5 bases). This CDR3 contains 15 residues. Per the germline V gene, CDR1 is MNHNY and CDR2 is SVGAGI (reference sequence). The V gene lost 6 bases and the J gene lost 0 bases, with 12 bases spanning the gap.

The chain is built from TRBV7-2 and TRBJ1-5; 8 nucleotides agree with TRBD1. V lost 5 bases to trimming and J lost 7 bases; unmatched junction nucleotides: 10. The CDR3 totals 15 residues. Looked up from germline, CDR1 is SGHTA and CDR2 is FQGNSA. In nucleotides, the CDR3 is TGTGCCAGCAGCCCCCCAGGGGGCGTTGACCAGCCCCAGCATTTT. This sequence encodes CASSPPGGVDQPQHF.

V gene TRBV7-3 combines with J gene TRBJ1-2, with 9 bases aligning to TRBD1. CDR1 is SGHTA and CDR2 is FQGTGA in the germline V gene. The V and J ends lost 1 base and 6 bases, in that order; junction bases with no gene match: 12. The CDR3 is made up of 17 amino acids. CDR3 sequence: CASSLNPGTGSPNGYTF. The CDR3 region has the DNA TGTGCCAGCAGCTTAAACCCCGGGACAGGGAGCCCAAATGGCTACACCTTC.

Of note for this clone: Other nucleotide sequences in the sample specify the same CDR3. This chain joins TRBV5-1 and TRBJ1-1; D perhaps matches TRBD1 (6 bases). V was shortened by 1 base and J by 0 bases, with 7 bases between the two germline ends. Germline V gene lookup returns CDR1 SGHRS and CDR2 YFSETQ. The CDR3 is 14 residues long. CDR3 sequence reads: CASSLTGMNTEAFF. DNA of the CDR3: TGCGCCAGCAGCTTGACAGGGATGAACACTGAAGCTTTCTTT.

The V gene is TRBV27, the J gene TRBJ2-7; D possibly corresponds to TRBD2 (7 bases). Germline lookup yields CDR1 MNHEY and CDR2 SMNVEV (reference sequence). This CDR3 contains 15 residues. V gave up 2 bases and J gave up 3 bases, with 14 bases separating them. The CDR3 DNA follows: TGTGCCAGCAGTTTAGGGGGGGCGAGGGTCTACGAGCAGTACTTC. This gives the protein CASSLGGARVYEQYF.

The rearrangement joins TRBV4-1 to TRBJ1-2; TRBD1 agrees at 12 bases. V dropped 3 bases and J dropped 3; count of bases not matched to a gene: 14. The germline gives CDR1 MGHRA, CDR2 YSYEKL. This CDR3 has 19 residues. The DNA for the CDR3 is TGCGCCAGCAGCCAGGAAGGGGCCCCGGGACAGGGGGCTTACTATGGCTACACCTTC. Its protein is CASSQEGAPGQGAYYGYTF.